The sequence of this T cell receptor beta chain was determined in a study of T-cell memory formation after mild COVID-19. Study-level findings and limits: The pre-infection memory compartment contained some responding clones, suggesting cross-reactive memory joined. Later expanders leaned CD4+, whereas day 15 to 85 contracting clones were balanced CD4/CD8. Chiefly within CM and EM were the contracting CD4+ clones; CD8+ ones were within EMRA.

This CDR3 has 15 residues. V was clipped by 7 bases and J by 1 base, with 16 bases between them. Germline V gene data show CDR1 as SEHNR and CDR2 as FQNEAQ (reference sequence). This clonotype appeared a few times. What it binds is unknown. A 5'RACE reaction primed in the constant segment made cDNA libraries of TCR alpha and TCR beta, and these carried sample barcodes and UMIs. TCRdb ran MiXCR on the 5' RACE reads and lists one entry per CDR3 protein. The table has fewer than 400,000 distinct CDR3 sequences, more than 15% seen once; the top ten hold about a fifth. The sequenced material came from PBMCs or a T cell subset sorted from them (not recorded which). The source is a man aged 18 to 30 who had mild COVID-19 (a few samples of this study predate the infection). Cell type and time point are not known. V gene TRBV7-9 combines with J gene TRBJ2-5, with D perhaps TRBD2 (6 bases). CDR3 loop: CASTLSGYRQETQYF. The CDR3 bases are TGTGCCAGCACCCTTAGCGGCTACCGCCAAGAGACCCAGTACTTC.